In this sample, the clone carrying this TCR beta chain turned up many times. Its antigen remains unknown. A read error may account for a junction end that differs from germline. Diagnostic decisions used clinical symptoms, serum thyroxine and TRAb, thyroid ultrasound and orbital computed tomography. The CDR3 regions of TCR beta were amplified from RNA transcripts. The primer set for the first-round RT-PCR of the TCR CDR3 was HTBI. TCRdb re-derived calls from the multiplex PCR reads in MiXCR, one entry per CDR3 protein. This table holds over 500,000 distinct CDR3 sequences, 46% found once. This sample was included in a study of T cells in Graves' hyperthyroidism and ophthalmopathy. General study results and limits: Ophthalmopathy got predicted by the model a median 6.5 months before its onset.

CDR1 and CDR2 (germline): SEHNR, FQNEAQ (reference sequence). The CDR3 loop spans 15 amino acids. V usage is TRBV7-9 and J usage is TRBJ2-5, with D possibly TRBD2 on 6 matching bases. The specimen was peripheral blood or thyroid tissue (not recorded which). The sequence derives from an adult woman with Graves' disease, either hyperthyroidism or ophthalmopathy (not recorded which). Here the CDR3 DNA reads TGCGCCAGCAGCCACCCACTAGCAGAAGTGGAGACCCAGTACTTC. This encodes CASSHPLAEVETQYF. Complete variable domain (other parts from reference TRBV7-9 and TRBJ2-5): DTGVSQNPRHKITKRGQNVTFRCDPISEHNRLYWYRQTLGQGPEFLTYFQNEAQLEKSRLLSDRFSAERPKGSFSTLEIQRTEQGDSAMYLCASSHPLAEVETQYFGPGTRLLVL.